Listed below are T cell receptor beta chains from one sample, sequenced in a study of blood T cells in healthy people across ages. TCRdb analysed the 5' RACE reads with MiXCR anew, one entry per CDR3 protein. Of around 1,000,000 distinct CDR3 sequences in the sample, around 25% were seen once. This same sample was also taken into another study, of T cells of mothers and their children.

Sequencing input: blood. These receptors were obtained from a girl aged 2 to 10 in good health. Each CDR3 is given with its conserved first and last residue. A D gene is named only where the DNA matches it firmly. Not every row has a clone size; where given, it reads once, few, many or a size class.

cdr3_nt: TGCAGTGCGTCTTATAGCGGCAACTCCTACAATGAGCAGTTCTTC
cdr3_aa: CSASYSGNSYNEQFF
v_call: TRBV20-1
clone_size: .
d_call: .
j_call: TRBJ2-1
cdr3_length: 15

cdr3_nt: TGCGCCAGCAGCTGGGGGCCAGGGGCGACGAACACTGAAGCTTTCTTT
cdr3_aa: CASSWGPGATNTEAFF
v_call: TRBV5-1
clone_size: .
d_call: .
j_call: TRBJ1-1
cdr3_length: 16

cdr3_nt: TGCAGTGCTAGGCAGGCTTACTCCTACGAGCAGTACTTC
cdr3_aa: CSARQAYSYEQYF
v_call: TRBV20-1
clone_size: .
d_call: .
j_call: TRBJ2-7
cdr3_length: 13

cdr3_nt: TGTGCCAGCAGTAGGGACTCCAAGGGTTCACCCCTCCACTTT
cdr3_aa: CASSRDSKGSPLHF
v_call: TRBV6-1
clone_size: .
d_call: .
j_call: TRBJ1-6
cdr3_length: 14

cdr3_nt: TGCAGCGTTGAATGGAGAGCACAGGACAGCACAGATACGCAGTATTTT
cdr3_aa: CSVEWRAQDSTDTQYF
v_call: TRBV29-1
clone_size: .
d_call: .
j_call: TRBJ2-3
cdr3_length: 16

cdr3_nt: TGTGCCAGCAGTTTAATGAAGAGGGAGCAGTACTTC
cdr3_aa: CASSLMKREQYF
v_call: TRBV28
clone_size: few
d_call: .
j_call: TRBJ2-7
cdr3_length: 12

cdr3_nt: TGTGCCAGCAGTTTAGCGGGGGGGCATGTTGAGCAGTTCTTC
cdr3_aa: CASSLAGGHVEQFF
v_call: TRBV12-3/TRBV12-4
clone_size: .
d_call: .
j_call: TRBJ2-1
cdr3_length: 14

cdr3_nt: TGTGCCAGCAGCCCCCTAAACTATGGCTACACCTTC
cdr3_aa: CASSPLNYGYTF
v_call: TRBV7-2
clone_size: .
d_call: .
j_call: TRBJ1-2
cdr3_length: 12

cdr3_nt: TGCGCCAGCAGCCAAGGTGGGGTCACCGGGGAGCTGTTTTTT
cdr3_aa: CASSQGGVTGELFF
v_call: TRBV4-1
clone_size: .
d_call: .
j_call: TRBJ2-2
cdr3_length: 14

cdr3_nt: TGTGCCAGCAGTGAGGAAATAGGGAACACTGAAGCTTTCTTT
cdr3_aa: CASSEEIGNTEAFF
v_call: TRBV9
clone_size: once
d_call: .
j_call: TRBJ1-1
cdr3_length: 14

cdr3_nt: TGCGCCAGCAGCCAAGATGGGGGGGGTCTCCTCTACGAGCAGTACTTC
cdr3_aa: CASSQDGGGLLYEQYF
v_call: TRBV4-1
clone_size: .
d_call: TRBD2
j_call: TRBJ2-7
cdr3_length: 16

cdr3_nt: TGCGCCAGCAGCCAAGGAAATACAGGGGGTGATTCACCCCTCCACTTT
cdr3_aa: CASSQGNTGGDSPLHF
v_call: TRBV4-3
clone_size: .
d_call: TRBD1
j_call: TRBJ1-6
cdr3_length: 16